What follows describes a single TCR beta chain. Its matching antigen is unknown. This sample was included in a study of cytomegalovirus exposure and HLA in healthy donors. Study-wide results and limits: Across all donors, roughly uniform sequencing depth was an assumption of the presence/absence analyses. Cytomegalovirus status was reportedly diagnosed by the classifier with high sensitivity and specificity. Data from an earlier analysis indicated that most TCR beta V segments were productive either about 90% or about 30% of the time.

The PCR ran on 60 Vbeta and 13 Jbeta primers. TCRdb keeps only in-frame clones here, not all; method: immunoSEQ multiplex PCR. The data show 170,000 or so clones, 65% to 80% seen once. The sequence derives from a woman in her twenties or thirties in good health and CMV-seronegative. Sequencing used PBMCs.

This CDR3 is CASSGQVGTDTQYF. CDR3 coding DNA: TGTGCCAGCAGCGGACAGGTCGGCACAGATACGCAGTATTTT. V gene TRBV9 combines with J gene TRBJ2-3; a weak D match, TRBD1 (6 bases). The CDR3 has 14 amino acids. V lost 3 bases, J lost 1 base, and 9 bases lay in between. CDR1 is SGDLS, CDR2 YYNGEE, per germline.